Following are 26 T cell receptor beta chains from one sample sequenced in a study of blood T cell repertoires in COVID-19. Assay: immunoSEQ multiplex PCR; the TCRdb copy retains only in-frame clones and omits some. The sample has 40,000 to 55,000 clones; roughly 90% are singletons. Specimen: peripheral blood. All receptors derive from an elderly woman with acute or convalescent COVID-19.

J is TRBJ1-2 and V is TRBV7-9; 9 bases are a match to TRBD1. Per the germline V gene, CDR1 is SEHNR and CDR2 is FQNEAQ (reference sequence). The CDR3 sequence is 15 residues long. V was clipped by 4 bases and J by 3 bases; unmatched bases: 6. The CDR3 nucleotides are TGTGCCAGCAGCTCCCGGGACAGGGTGGACTATGGCTACACCTTC. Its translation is CASSSRDRVDYGYTF.

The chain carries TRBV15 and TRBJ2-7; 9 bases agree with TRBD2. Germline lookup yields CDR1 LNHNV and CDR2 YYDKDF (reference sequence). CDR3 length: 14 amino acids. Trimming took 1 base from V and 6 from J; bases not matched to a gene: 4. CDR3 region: CATSRGGREGEQYF. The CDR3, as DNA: TGTGCCACCAGCAGAGGCGGGAGGGAAGGCGAGCAGTACTTC. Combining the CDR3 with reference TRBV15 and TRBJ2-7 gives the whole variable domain DAMVIQNPRYQVTQFGKPVTLSCSQTLNHNVMYWYQQKSSQAPKLLFHYYDKDFNNEADTPDNFQSRRPNTSFCFLDIRSPGLGDTAMYLCATSRGGREGEQYFGPGTRLTVT.

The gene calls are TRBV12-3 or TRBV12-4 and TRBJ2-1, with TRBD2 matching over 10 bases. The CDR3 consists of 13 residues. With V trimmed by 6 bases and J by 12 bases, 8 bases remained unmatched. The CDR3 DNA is TGTGCCAGCAGAGTTACTAGCGGGATTGGGCAGTTCTTC. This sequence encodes CASRVTSGIGQFF.

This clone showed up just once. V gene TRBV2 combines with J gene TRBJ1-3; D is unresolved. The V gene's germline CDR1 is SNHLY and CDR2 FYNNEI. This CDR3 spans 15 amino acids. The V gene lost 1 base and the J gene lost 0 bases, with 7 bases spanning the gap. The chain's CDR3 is CASSEVGLSGNTIYF. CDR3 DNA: TGTGCCAGCAGTGAAGTTGGACTCTCTGGAAACACCATATATTTT.

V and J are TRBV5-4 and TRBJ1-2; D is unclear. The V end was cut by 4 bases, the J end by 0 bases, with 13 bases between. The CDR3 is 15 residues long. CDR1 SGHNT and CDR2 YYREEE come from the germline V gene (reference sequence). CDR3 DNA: TGTGCCAGCAGCCAAAACCGAGGATCTAACTATGGCTACACCTTC. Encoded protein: CASSQNRGSNYGYTF.

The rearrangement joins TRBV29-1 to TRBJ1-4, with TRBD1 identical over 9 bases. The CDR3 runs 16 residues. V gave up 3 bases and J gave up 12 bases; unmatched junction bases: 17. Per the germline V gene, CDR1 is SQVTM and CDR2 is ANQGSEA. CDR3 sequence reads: CSVENSPGTGSVELFF. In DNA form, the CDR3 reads TGCAGCGTTGAGAACTCACCCGGGACAGGGTCGGTTGAACTGTTTTTT. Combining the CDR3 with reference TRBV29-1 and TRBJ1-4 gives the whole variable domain SAVISQKPSRDICQRGTSLTIQCQVDSQVTMMFWYRQQPGQSLTLIATANQGSEATYESGFVIDKFPISRPNLTFSTLTVSNMSPEDSSIYLCSVENSPGTGSVELFFGSGTQLSVL.

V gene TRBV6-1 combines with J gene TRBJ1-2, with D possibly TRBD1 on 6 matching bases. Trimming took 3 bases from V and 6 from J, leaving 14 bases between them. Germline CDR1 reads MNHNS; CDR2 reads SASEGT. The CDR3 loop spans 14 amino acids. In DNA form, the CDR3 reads TGTGCCAGCAGTGACCGACAGGCGCGGCATGGCTACACCTTC. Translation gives CASSDRQARHGYTF.

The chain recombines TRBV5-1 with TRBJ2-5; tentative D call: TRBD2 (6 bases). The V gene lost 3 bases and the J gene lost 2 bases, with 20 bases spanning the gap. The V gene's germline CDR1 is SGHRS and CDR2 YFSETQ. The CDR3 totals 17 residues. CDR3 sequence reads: CASSSQEIGTLQETQYF. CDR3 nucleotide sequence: TGCGCCAGCAGCTCACAAGAAATCGGGACTCTTCAAGAGACCCAGTACTTC.

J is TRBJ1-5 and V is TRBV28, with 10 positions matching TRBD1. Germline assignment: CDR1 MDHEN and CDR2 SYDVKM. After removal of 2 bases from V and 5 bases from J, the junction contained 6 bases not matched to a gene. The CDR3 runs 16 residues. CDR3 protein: CASSLRTGGFYQPQHF. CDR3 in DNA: TGTGCCAGCAGTTTAAGGACAGGGGGATTTTATCAGCCCCAGCATTTT.

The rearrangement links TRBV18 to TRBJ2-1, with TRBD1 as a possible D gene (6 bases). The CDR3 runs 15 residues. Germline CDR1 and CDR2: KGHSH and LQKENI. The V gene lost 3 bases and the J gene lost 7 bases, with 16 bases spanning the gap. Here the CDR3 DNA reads TGTGCCAGCTCACCGGGGACAATCTTGGGAAATGAGCAGTTCTTC. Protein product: CASSPGTILGNEQFF.

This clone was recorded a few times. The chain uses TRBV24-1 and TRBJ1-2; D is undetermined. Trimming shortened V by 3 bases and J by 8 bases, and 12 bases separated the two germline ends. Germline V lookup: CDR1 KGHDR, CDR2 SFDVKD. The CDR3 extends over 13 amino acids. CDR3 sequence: CATSDALASGYTF. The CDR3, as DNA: TGTGCCACCAGTGATGCACTCGCTAGCGGCTACACCTTC.

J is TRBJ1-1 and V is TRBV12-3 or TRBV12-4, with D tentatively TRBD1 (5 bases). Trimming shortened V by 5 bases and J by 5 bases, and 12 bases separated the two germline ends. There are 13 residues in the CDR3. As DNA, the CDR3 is TGTGCCAGCAGTAGTCTGGGGCGGACTGAAGCTTTCTTT. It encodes CASSSLGRTEAFF.

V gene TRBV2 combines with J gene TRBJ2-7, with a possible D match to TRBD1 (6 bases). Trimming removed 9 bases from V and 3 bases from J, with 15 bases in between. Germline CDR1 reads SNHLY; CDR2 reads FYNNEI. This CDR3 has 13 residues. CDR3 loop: CASDRDKYYEQYF. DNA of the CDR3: TGTGCCAGTGACCGGGACAAATACTACGAGCAGTACTTC.

CDR3: CASSPSGGGVSYEQYF. The CDR3 DNA is TGTGCCAGCAGCCCTAGCGGTGGAGGGGTTTCCTACGAGCAGTACTTC. The chain carries TRBV28 and TRBJ2-7; 7 nucleotides align to TRBD2. V gave up 6 bases and J gave up 1 base; unmatched junction bases: 12. CDR3 length: 16 amino acids. Germline V gives CDR1 MDHEN, CDR2 SYDVKM.

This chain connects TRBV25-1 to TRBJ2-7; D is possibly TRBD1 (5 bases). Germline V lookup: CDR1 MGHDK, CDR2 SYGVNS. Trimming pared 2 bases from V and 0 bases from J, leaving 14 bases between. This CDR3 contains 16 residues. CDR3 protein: CASSEDWTLSSYEQYF. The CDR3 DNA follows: TGTGCCAGCAGTGAAGATTGGACACTCAGCTCCTACGAGCAGTACTTC.

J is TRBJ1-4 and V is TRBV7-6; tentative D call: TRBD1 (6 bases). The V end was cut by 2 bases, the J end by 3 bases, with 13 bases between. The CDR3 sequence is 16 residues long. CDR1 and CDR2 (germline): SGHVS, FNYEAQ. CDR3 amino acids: CASSLLGARANEKLFF. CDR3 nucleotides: TGTGCCAGCAGCTTATTGGGGGCCAGAGCTAATGAAAAACTGTTTTTT. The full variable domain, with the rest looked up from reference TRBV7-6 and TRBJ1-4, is GAGVSQSPRYKVTKRGQDVALRCDPISGHVSLYWYRQALGQGPEFLTYFNYEAQQDKSGLPNDRFSAERPEGSISTLTIQRTEQRDSAMYRCASSLLGARANEKLFFGSGTQLSVL.

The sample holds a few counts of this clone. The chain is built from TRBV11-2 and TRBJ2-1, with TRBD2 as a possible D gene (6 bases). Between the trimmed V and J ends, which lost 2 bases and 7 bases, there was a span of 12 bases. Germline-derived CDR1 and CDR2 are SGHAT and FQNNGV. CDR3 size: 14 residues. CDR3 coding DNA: TGTGCCAGCAGCTTAAGCCCGGCGGGAAATGAGCAGTTCTTC. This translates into CASSLSPAGNEQFF.

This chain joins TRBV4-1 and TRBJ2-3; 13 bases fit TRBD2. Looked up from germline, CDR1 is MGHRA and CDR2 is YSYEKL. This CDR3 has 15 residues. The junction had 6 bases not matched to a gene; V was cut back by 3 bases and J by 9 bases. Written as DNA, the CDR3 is TGCGCCAGCAGCCAGACCGGGACTAGCGGGGTCACGCAGTATTTT. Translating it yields CASSQTGTSGVTQYF.

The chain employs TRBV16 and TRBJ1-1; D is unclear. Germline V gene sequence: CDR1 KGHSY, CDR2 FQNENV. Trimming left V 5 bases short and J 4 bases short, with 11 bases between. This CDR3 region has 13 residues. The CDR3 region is CASSLVGVTEAFF. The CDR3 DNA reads TGTGCCAGCAGCTTAGTCGGGGTCACTGAAGCTTTCTTT.

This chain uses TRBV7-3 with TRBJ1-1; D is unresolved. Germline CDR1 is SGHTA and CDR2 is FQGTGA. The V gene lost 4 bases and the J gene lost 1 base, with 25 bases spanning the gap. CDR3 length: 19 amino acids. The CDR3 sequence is CASSWTSGPQRIENTEAFF. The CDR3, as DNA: TGTGCCAGCAGCTGGACTTCCGGACCACAGAGGATAGAGAACACTGAAGCTTTCTTT.

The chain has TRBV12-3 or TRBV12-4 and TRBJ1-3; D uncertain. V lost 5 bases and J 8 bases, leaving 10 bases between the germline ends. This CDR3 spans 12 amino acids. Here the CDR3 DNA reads TGTGCCAGCAGTCTCTCCCCCCACACCATATATTTT. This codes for CASSLSPHTIYF.

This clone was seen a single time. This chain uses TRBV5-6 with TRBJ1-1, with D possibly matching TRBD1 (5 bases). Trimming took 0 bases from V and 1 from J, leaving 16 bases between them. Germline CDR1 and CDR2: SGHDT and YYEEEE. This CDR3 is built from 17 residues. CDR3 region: CASSLGFFPTANTEAFF. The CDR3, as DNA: TGTGCCAGCAGCTTGGGGTTCTTTCCGACAGCGAACACTGAAGCTTTCTTT.

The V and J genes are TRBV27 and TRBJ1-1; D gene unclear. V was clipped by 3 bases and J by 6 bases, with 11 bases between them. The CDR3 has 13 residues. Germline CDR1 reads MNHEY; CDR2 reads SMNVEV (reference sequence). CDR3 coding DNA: TGTGCCAGCAGTTTGAGGGAGGACGCTGAAGCTTTCTTT. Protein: CASSLREDAEAFF.

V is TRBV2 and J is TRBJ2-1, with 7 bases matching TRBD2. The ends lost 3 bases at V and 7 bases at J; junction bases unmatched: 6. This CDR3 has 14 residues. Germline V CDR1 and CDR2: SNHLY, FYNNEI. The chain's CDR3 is CASSERLAPNEQFF. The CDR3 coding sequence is TGTGCCAGCAGTGAGAGACTAGCCCCAAATGAGCAGTTCTTC.

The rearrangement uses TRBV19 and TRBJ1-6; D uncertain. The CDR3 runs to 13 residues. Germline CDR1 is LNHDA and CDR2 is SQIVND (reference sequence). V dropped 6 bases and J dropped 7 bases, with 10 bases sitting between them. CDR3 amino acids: CASRREPNSPLHF. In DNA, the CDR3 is TGTGCCAGTAGGAGGGAACCAAATTCACCCCTCCACTTT.

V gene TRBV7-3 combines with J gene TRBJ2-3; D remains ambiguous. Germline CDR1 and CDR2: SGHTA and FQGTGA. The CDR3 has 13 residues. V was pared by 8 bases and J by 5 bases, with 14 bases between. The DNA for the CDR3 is TGTGCCAGCTCCATGATATCCGGAGATACGCAGTATTTT. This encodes CASSMISGDTQYF. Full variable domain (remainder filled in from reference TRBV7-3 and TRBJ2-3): GAGVSQTPSNKVTEKGKYVELRCDPISGHTALYWYRQSLGQGPEFLIYFQGTGAADDSGLPNDRFFAVRPEGSVSTLKIQRTERGDSAVYLCASSMISGDTQYFGPGTRLTVL.